The 18 T cell receptor beta chains below come from one sample, sequenced in a study of blood T cell repertoires in COVID-19. TCRdb's copy holds only in-frame clones and misses some; the assay was immunoSEQ multiplex PCR. The sample consists of under 130,000 clones, around 79% of them appearing once. The sequenced sample consisted of peripheral blood. Every receptor here comes from a man between 65 and 85 years old with active or convalescent COVID-19.

The chain uses TRBV5-1 and TRBJ2-1, with a weak D call TRBD2 (6 bases). With 0 bases removed from V and 6 bases from J, the gap between germline ends came to 10 bases. Germline V gene data show CDR1 as SGHRS and CDR2 as YFSETQ. This CDR3 is 14 amino acids long. The DNA of the CDR3 is TGCGCCAGCAGCTTGGAGCGGGCCCCCAATGAGCAGTTCTTC. Residues: CASSLERAPNEQFF.

This clone was detected only once. This CDR3 reads CASSDRAGANVLTF. DNA of the CDR3: TGTGCCAGCAGTGACAGGGCTGGGGCCAACGTCCTGACTTTC. This sequence joins TRBV2 and TRBJ2-6, with D possibly being TRBD1 (5 bases). The germline V gene has CDR1 SNHLY and CDR2 FYNNEI. The CDR3 contains 14 residues. Trimming stripped 3 bases from V and 2 bases from J, with 5 bases between. Looking up the rest from reference TRBV2 and TRBJ2-6 gives the full variable domain: EPEVTQTPSHQVTQMGQEVILRCVPISNHLYFYWYRQILGQKVEFLVSFYNNEISEKSEIFDDQFSVERPDGSNFTLKIRSTKLEDSAMYFCASSDRAGANVLTFGAGSRLTVL.

As to this clone: Other nucleotide sequences in the sample specify the same CDR3. The rearrangement uses TRBV5-1 and TRBJ2-7; 12 bases align to TRBD2. The V and J ends lost 3 bases and 5 bases, in that order; junction bases with no gene match: 3. The CDR3 covers 14 residues. CDR1 SGHRS and CDR2 YFSETQ come from the germline V gene. The DNA for the CDR3 is TGCGCCAGCAGCTCGACTAGCGGGAGCGACGAGCAGTACTTC. This translates into CASSSTSGSDEQYF.

The chain recombines TRBV11-2 with TRBJ1-5; D is perhaps TRBD1 (6 bases). The CDR3 has 19 residues. Germline CDR1 and CDR2: SGHAT and FQNNGV. V was shortened by 8 bases and J by 0 bases, with 26 bases between the two germline ends. The CDR3 here is CASRSDSRPVYYSNQPQHF. CDR3 coding DNA: TGTGCCAGCCGCTCGGACAGCCGCCCCGTCTATTATAGCAATCAGCCCCAGCATTTT.

This chain links TRBV11-2 with TRBJ1-1, with a weak D call TRBD1 (5 bases). The CDR3 has 18 amino acids. Germline-derived CDR1 and CDR2 are SGHAT and FQNNGV. Trimming left V 5 bases short and J 0 bases short, with 22 bases between. CDR3 DNA sequence: TGTGCCAGCAGCATAGCCCCTACCCAGGGACTTGTGAACACTGAAGCTTTCTTT. Its translation: CASSIAPTQGLVNTEAFF.

This chain connects TRBV19 to TRBJ1-1; 9 nucleotides line up with TRBD1. CDR1 and CDR2 (germline): LNHDA, SQIVND (reference sequence). The ends lost 6 bases at V and 4 bases at J; junction bases unmatched: 9. CDR3 size: 15 residues. DNA of the CDR3: TGTGCCAGTAGCAGCCCACAGGGGGCGGGCACTGAAGCTTTCTTT. Residues: CASSSPQGAGTEAFF.

This clone came up once. The chain has TRBV6-5 and TRBJ2-7; D might be TRBD2 (6 bases). There are 13 residues in the CDR3. Trimming stripped 4 bases from V and 2 bases from J, with 9 bases between. Per germline, CDR1 MNHEY and CDR2 SVGAGI. CDR3: CASSSSEPYEQYF. The DNA of the CDR3 is TGTGCCAGCAGTTCTAGCGAACCCTACGAGCAGTACTTC.

The chain has TRBV5-5 and TRBJ2-3; TRBD2 might be the D (6 bases). V was pared by 2 bases and J by 0 bases, with 13 bases between. The CDR3 loop spans 16 amino acids. CDR1 and CDR2 from the germline V gene are SGHKS and YYEKEE (reference sequence). The CDR3 DNA follows: TGTGCCAGCAGCTTTGGGGCCGGGACTAGCACAGATACGCAGTATTTT. This translates into CASSFGAGTSTDTQYF.

The V call is TRBV7-9, the J call TRBJ2-3; 9 nucleotides agree with TRBD1. V shed 5 bases, J shed 3 bases, and the junction held 3 bases outside the gene matches. Germline assignment: CDR1 SEHNR and CDR2 FQNEAQ (reference sequence). The CDR3 is 14 residues long. Here the CDR3 DNA reads TGTGCCAGCAGCCTGGACAGGGGAACAGATACGCAGTATTTT. This gives the protein CASSLDRGTDTQYF.

V gene TRBV5-6 combines with J gene TRBJ1-2, with D perhaps TRBD1 (5 bases). CDR3 size: 13 residues. Per germline, CDR1 SGHDT and CDR2 YYEEEE. Trimming pared 6 bases from V and 8 bases from J, leaving 17 bases between. In nucleotides, the CDR3 is TGTGCCAGCAACCGGGACTCCCAAGGCGGCTACACCTTC. Translating gives CASNRDSQGGYTF.

The chain joins TRBV24-1 to TRBJ1-2; TRBD1 aligns across 10 bases. V lost 4 bases, J lost 4 bases, and 8 bases stayed unmatched. The CDR3 length is 16 residues. The germline V gene has CDR1 KGHDR and CDR2 SFDVKD. CDR3 protein: CATSDAGQGKSYGYTF. CDR3 sequence (DNA): TGTGCCACCAGTGACGCGGGACAGGGGAAATCCTATGGCTACACCTTC.

This clone turned up a few times. The gene calls are TRBV28 and TRBJ1-6; 8 bases are a match to TRBD1. Germline assignment: CDR1 MDHEN and CDR2 SYDVKM. This CDR3 has 16 amino acids. V was pared by 6 bases and J by 5 bases, with 9 bases of the junction left unmatched. CDR3 sequence: CASRGTGSFDNSPLHF. The CDR3 bases are TGTGCCAGCAGAGGGACAGGTAGTTTTGATAATTCACCCCTCCACTTT.

The sample holds one count of this clone. V gene TRBV14 combines with J gene TRBJ2-5; 10 bases line up with TRBD2. This CDR3 spans 16 amino acids. Germline V lookup: CDR1 SGHDN, CDR2 FVKESK. J was trimmed by 0 bases and V by 1 base; bases with no gene match: 2. The chain's CDR3 is CASSQVSGGYQETQYF. As DNA, the CDR3 is TGTGCCAGCAGCCAAGTTAGCGGGGGGTACCAAGAGACCCAGTACTTC.

This chain connects TRBV7-8 to TRBJ2-3; 12 nucleotides align to TRBD2. In germline, CDR1 is SGHVS, CDR2 FQNEAQ. This CDR3 has 16 amino acids. V shed 1 base, J shed 2 bases, and the junction held 1 base outside the gene matches. CDR3 bases: TGTGCCAGCAGCTTAGGGACTAGCGGGGCCACAGATACGCAGTATTTT. This translates into CASSLGTSGATDTQYF. Variable domain in full (rest from reference TRBV7-8 and TRBJ2-3): GAGVSQSPRYKVAKRGQDVALRCDPISGHVSLFWYQQALGQGPEFLTYFQNEAQLDKSGLPSDRFFAERPEGSVSTLKIQRTQQEDSAVYLCASSLGTSGATDTQYFGPGTRLTVL.

The chain couples TRBV25-1 to TRBJ2-5; 7 bases match TRBD1. V dropped 1 base and J dropped 5; count of bases not matched to a gene: 4. Germline-derived CDR1 and CDR2 are MGHDK and SYGVNS. The CDR3 has 14 residues. CDR3 nucleotides: TGTGCCAGCAGTGAATCAGGGGGAAAGGAGACCCAGTACTTC. This sequence encodes CASSESGGKETQYF.

The chain joins TRBV24-1 to TRBJ1-6; TRBD1 aligns across 8 bases. The CDR3 contains 16 residues. Germline trimming cut 3 bases from V and 5 bases from J; bases unmatched to any gene: 5. The V gene's germline CDR1 is KGHDR and CDR2 SFDVKD. CDR3 amino acids: CATSDDRGRDNSPLHF. For the CDR3, the DNA is TGTGCCACCAGTGATGACAGGGGTAGGGATAATTCACCCCTCCACTTT.

The chain combines TRBV11-2 with TRBJ2-3, with 16 bases aligning to TRBD2. Germline CDR1 SGHAT, CDR2 FQNNGV. Germline trimming cut 7 bases from V and 4 bases from J; bases unmatched to any gene: 2. The CDR3 totals 15 residues. CDR3 sequence (DNA): TGTGCCAGCACGGGACTAGCGGGGGGGGCAGATACGCAGTATTTT. This codes for CASTGLAGGADTQYF.

This chain joins TRBV4-2 and TRBJ2-5; 13 bases map to TRBD2. CDR3 length: 15 amino acids. The germline gives CDR1 LGHNA, CDR2 YNFKEQ. Trimming at V came to 6 bases and at J to 5 bases, leaving 6 bases not matched to a gene. For the CDR3, the DNA is TGTGCCAGCAGGCGGACTAGCGGGAGTGGTGAGACCCAGTACTTC. This codes for CASRRTSGSGETQYF.